The 26 T cell receptor beta chains below come from one sample, sequenced in a study of blood T cells in healthy people across ages. A second PCR of about 7 to 12 cycles used a sample-barcoded 5' primer and a J-beta primer mix. Using its own MiXCR run on the 5' RACE reads, TCRdb lists one record per CDR3 protein. Of approximately 680,000 distinct CDR3 sequences detected, 32% appear once; the ten largest clones hold about 16%. The sequenced material came from blood. The source of these receptors is a woman of 80 years or more in good health.

The table lists this clonotype with a count of one. This may be a read error: a much more frequent sequence differs by one nucleotide. The chain couples TRBV3-1 to TRBJ2-7; 8 bases align to TRBD2. CDR1 and CDR2 from the germline V gene are LGHDT and YNNKEL (reference sequence). This CDR3 is built from 13 residues. V dropped 2 bases and J dropped 10; count of bases not matched to a gene: 7. The CDR3 sequence: CASSQRGGEAQYF. CDR3 in DNA: TGTGCCAGCAGCCAACGGGGGGGAGAGGCCCAGTACTTC.

This clonotype was picked up many times. The chain couples TRBV2 to TRBJ2-7; 9 bases are shared with TRBD1. The germline gives CDR1 SNHLY, CDR2 FYNNEI. CDR3 length: 15 amino acids. V was pared by 6 bases and J by 4 bases, with 10 bases of the junction left unmatched. Here the CDR3 DNA reads TGTGCCAGCAGGATGGTCTCGGGACAGGGATACGAGCAGTACTTC. Amino acid sequence: CASRMVSGQGYEQYF.

In this sample, this clonotype turned up many times. The chain uses TRBV5-4 and TRBJ2-1, with D possibly matching TRBD1 (6 bases). Looked up from germline, CDR1 is SGHNT and CDR2 is YYREEE (reference sequence). The V and J ends lost 4 bases and 8 bases respectively, with 16 bases between them. The CDR3 totals 14 residues. CDR3 DNA: TGTGCCAGCAGCCCCGCTAGGGGGTTGGATGAGCAGTTCTTC. This sequence encodes CASSPARGLDEQFF.

As to this clonotype: A much more abundant neighbour one base away suggests this may be a read error. This chain connects TRBV7-2 to TRBJ2-7, with a possible D match to TRBD2 (5 bases). CDR1 is SGHTA and CDR2 is FQGNSA in the germline V gene. This CDR3 spans 13 amino acids. V lost 11 bases, J lost 4 bases, and 18 bases lay in between. The CDR3 nucleotides read TGTGCCGGCACCCTTGAAACGGGGTACGAGCAGTACTTC. Amino acids: CAGTLETGYEQYF.

CDR3 DNA: TGTGCCAGCAGCGTAGCTATCGGACAAGAGACCCAGTACTTC. Translating it yields CASSVAIGQETQYF. The genes are TRBV9 and TRBJ2-7; D gene ambiguous. The J call is uncertain, as TRBJ2-5 better fits the DNA end. The germline V gene has CDR1 SGDLS and CDR2 YYNGEE. This CDR3 region has 14 residues.

This clonotype occurred many times. V is TRBV7-2 and J is TRBJ2-7; perhaps TRBD1 as D (6 bases). From germline, CDR1 is SGHTA and CDR2 FQGNSA. The CDR3 covers 16 residues. Trimming took 5 bases from V and 0 from J, leaving 17 bases between them. CDR3 in amino acids: CASSPVDRRSSYEQYF. CDR3 sequence (DNA): TGTGCCAGCAGCCCCGTTGACAGGCGCAGCTCCTACGAGCAGTACTTC.

Ten or more counts support this clonotype. The V and J genes are TRBV25-1 and TRBJ1-5; D gene ambiguous. Looked up from germline, CDR1 is MGHDK and CDR2 is SYGVNS. V lost 2 bases to trimming and J lost 2 bases, with 7 bases between them. CDR3 size: 14 residues. The CDR3 sequence: CASSESFRNQPQHF. CDR3 DNA: TGTGCCAGCAGTGAAAGTTTTCGCAATCAGCCCCAGCATTTT.

This clonotype was seen repeatedly, ten times or more. This rearrangement joins TRBV6-1 to TRBJ1-1; D not certain. CDR3 length: 15 residues. The germline V gene has CDR1 MNHNS and CDR2 SASEGT. Between the trimmed V and J ends, which lost 5 bases and 3 bases, there was a span of 16 bases. The CDR3 DNA follows: TGTGCCAGCAGTCGCCGACACTCTGAGGACACTGAAGCTTTCTTT. This sequence encodes CASSRRHSEDTEAFF.

This clonotype was seen ten or more times. Possible read error: a much larger clone is one base away. CDR3 coding DNA: TGCGCCAGCAGCTCAAACCCGGGACTAGCGGGGGGGCGTCGTCGATTAGGAGGGGTTGAGCAGTTCTTC. Residues: CASSSNPGLAGGRRRLGGVEQFF. The rearrangement joins TRBV5-1 to TRBJ2-1; 16 bases map to TRBD2. Germline values: CDR1 SGHRS, CDR2 YFSETQ. The CDR3 is made up of 23 amino acids. Unmatched junction bases numbered 27, after V lost 3 bases and J lost 9 bases. Variable domain in full (rest from reference TRBV5-1 and TRBJ2-1): KAGVTQTPRYLIKTRGQQVTLSCSPISGHRSVSWYQQTPGQGLQFLFEYFSETQRNKGNFPGRFSGRQFSNSRSEMNVSTLELGDSALYLCASSSNPGLAGGRRRLGGVEQFFGPGTRLTVL.

This clonotype was seen many times. This chain links TRBV15 with TRBJ2-2; TRBD2 matches 7 bases. After removal of 7 bases from V and 6 bases from J, the junction contained 8 bases not matched to a gene. Germline lookup yields CDR1 LNHNV and CDR2 YYDKDF (reference sequence). The CDR3 has 14 amino acids. The CDR3 here is CATTLRGSAGELFF. In DNA form, the CDR3 reads TGTGCCACCACCCTGCGGGGGAGTGCCGGGGAGCTGTTTTTT.

This clonotype was detected ten times or more. The V and J genes are TRBV20-1 and TRBJ2-3, with 11 bases identical to TRBD2. With V trimmed by 4 bases and J by 2 bases, 5 bases remained unmatched. Germline V gene sequence: CDR1 DFQATT, CDR2 SNEGSKA (reference sequence). There are 15 residues in the CDR3. CDR3 residues: CSATWTSGPTDTQYF. The CDR3 DNA is TGCAGTGCTACTTGGACTAGCGGGCCCACAGATACGCAGTATTTT.

This clonotype was seen repeatedly, ten times or more. This sequence joins TRBV20-1 and TRBJ2-1; tentative D call: TRBD1 (7 bases). Germline CDR1 and CDR2: DFQATT and SNEGSKA (reference sequence). V lost 6 bases and J 7 bases, leaving 19 bases between the germline ends. The CDR3 totals 14 residues. CDR3 sequence (DNA): TGCAGTGCGGCGGAGGGGGCGTCTTGGAATGAGCAGTTCTTC. It translates to CSAAEGASWNEQFF.

The J gene is TRBJ1-3, the V gene TRBV6-6; no firm D call. CDR1 and CDR2 (germline): MNHNY, SVGAGI (reference sequence). V lost 5 bases and J 0 bases, leaving 11 bases between the germline ends. The CDR3 has 15 residues. CDR3 protein: CASSPASSSGNTIYF. The CDR3 DNA reads as TGTGCCAGCAGTCCAGCGTCTAGCTCTGGAAACACCATATATTTT.

This clonotype was counted many times. V and J are TRBV7-9 and TRBJ2-7; weak D call: TRBD1 (6 bases). V dropped 5 bases and J dropped 3 bases, with 14 bases sitting between them. Germline CDR1 is SEHNR and CDR2 is FQNEAQ (reference sequence). The CDR3 is made up of 14 amino acids. The CDR3 loop is CASSIQGPNYEQYF. CDR3 nucleotides: TGTGCCAGCAGCATACAGGGACCTAACTACGAGCAGTACTTC.

Ten or more counts support this clonotype. The chain carries TRBV20-1 and TRBJ2-3; D may be TRBD1 (5 bases). The CDR3 has 14 residues. Trimming took 4 bases from V and 6 from J, leaving 17 bases between them. Germline-derived CDR1 and CDR2 are DFQATT and SNEGSKA (reference sequence). This CDR3 reads CSAIISGRLDTQYF. The DNA for the CDR3 is TGCAGTGCTATTATTTCAGGGCGGTTGGATACGCAGTATTTT.

This clonotype was found many times. CDR3 sequence: CSALRGDEAYF. The CDR3, as DNA: TGCAGTGCTTTACGGGGTGATGAGGCGTATTTT. This chain connects TRBV20-1 to TRBJ2-3; a possible D gene is TRBD2 (5 bases). The CDR3 has 11 amino acids. Germline V gene sequence: CDR1 DFQATT, CDR2 SNEGSKA (reference sequence). V was pared by 5 bases and J by 14 bases, with 17 bases between.

In its sample, this clonotype was seen many times. This sequence joins TRBV20-1 and TRBJ2-7, with 7 positions matching TRBD1. Germline CDR1 is DFQATT and CDR2 is SNEGSKA (reference sequence). The V and J ends lost 0 bases and 5 bases, in that order; junction bases with no gene match: 7. The CDR3 loop spans 14 amino acids. CDR3 DNA sequence: TGCAGTGCTAGAGATCCCAGGGGGACCAACGAGCAGTACTTC. Its protein product is CSARDPRGTNEQYF.

The rearrangement joins TRBV4-3 to TRBJ2-5; a weak D match, TRBD2 (6 bases). The tail of the sequence fits TRBJ2-7 better, so the J call may be wrong. The CDR3 is made up of 14 amino acids. Germline V gene data show CDR1 as LGHNA and CDR2 as YSLEER. In DNA form, the CDR3 reads TGCGCCAGCAGCCAGGAGGGAAGGGCCTACGAGCAGTACTTC. Its translation: CASSQEGRAYEQYF.

This clonotype occurred many times. This rearrangement joins TRBV12-5 to TRBJ1-6; D gene uncertain. This CDR3 comprises 15 residues. The V end was cut by 1 base, the J end by 15 bases, with 19 bases between. The germline V gene has CDR1 LGHNT and CDR2 FRNRAP. The CDR3 sequence: CASGLATGATVVLHF. CDR3 DNA sequence: TGTGCTAGTGGTTTGGCGACCGGCGCCACAGTAGTCCTCCACTTT.

The rearrangement joins TRBV11-2 to TRBJ2-3; D is ambiguous. There are 12 residues in the CDR3. The ends were cut back, 1 base at V and 7 bases at J, with 6 bases in the middle. Germline values: CDR1 SGHAT, CDR2 FQNNGV. This CDR3 reads CASSLASYTQYF. CDR3 nucleotides: TGTGCCAGCAGCTTAGCATCATATACGCAGTATTTT.

This sequence joins TRBV3-1 and TRBJ1-2, with 7 nucleotides matching TRBD1. The CDR3 loop spans 15 amino acids. Germline V lookup: CDR1 LGHDT, CDR2 YNNKEL (reference sequence). The V segment lost 3 bases and the J segment 4 bases; nucleotides outside the gene matches: 8. CDR3 protein: CASSHYDRVPYGYTF. CDR3 sequence (DNA): TGTGCCAGCAGCCATTACGACAGGGTGCCCTATGGCTACACCTTC.

Remarks on this clonotype: A much larger clone sits a single nucleotide away, making a read error possible. J is TRBJ1-1 and V is TRBV12-3 or TRBV12-4; maybe TRBD1 (5 bases). This CDR3 comprises 14 residues. The CDR3: CVSSLKGLNTEAFF. CDR3 coding DNA: TGTGTCAGCAGTTTGAAGGGGCTGAACACTGAAGCTTTCTTT.

In the case of this clonotype: Possible read error: a much larger clone is one base away. The CDR3 region is CSARGTSGDTQYF. The CDR3 region has the DNA TGCAGTGCTCGGGGGACTAGCGGCGATACGCAGTATTTT. The V gene is TRBV20-1, the J gene TRBJ2-3; the match to TRBD2 covers 11 bases. Trimming took 5 bases from V and 6 from J; bases not matched to a gene: 4. The CDR3 length is 13 residues. Germline V gives CDR1 DFQATT, CDR2 SNEGSKA (reference sequence).

Only a few counts were recorded for this clonotype. The rearrangement links TRBV5-4 to TRBJ2-3, with D unclear. CDR3 length: 13 residues. CDR1 and CDR2 (germline): SGHNT, YYREEE (reference sequence). V lost 4 bases and J 3 bases, leaving 9 bases between the germline ends. CDR3: CASSNGRTDTQYF. The CDR3 bases are TGTGCCAGCAGCAACGGACGTACAGATACGCAGTATTTT.

This clonotype was found many times. The gene calls are TRBV9 and TRBJ1-6, with D possibly TRBD1 on 6 matching bases. Trimming took 5 bases from V and 7 from J, leaving 16 bases between them. The germline V gene has CDR1 SGDLS and CDR2 YYNGEE. This CDR3 has 15 amino acids. The CDR3: CASRGGRAENSPLHF. The CDR3 coding sequence is TGTGCCAGCAGAGGGGGGCGAGCGGAGAATTCACCCCTCCACTTT.

As for this clonotype: Sequence at one end of the junction differs from germline and may be a read error. This chain joins TRBV4-1 and TRBJ1-4, with D possibly TRBD1 on 6 matching bases. Germline V CDR1 and CDR2: MGHRA, YSYEKL. CDR3 length: 16 amino acids. Here the CDR3 DNA reads TGCGCCAGCAGCCAAGGGCAGGGGCAAACTAATGAAAAACCGTTTTTT. Its protein is CASSQGQGQTNEKPFF.